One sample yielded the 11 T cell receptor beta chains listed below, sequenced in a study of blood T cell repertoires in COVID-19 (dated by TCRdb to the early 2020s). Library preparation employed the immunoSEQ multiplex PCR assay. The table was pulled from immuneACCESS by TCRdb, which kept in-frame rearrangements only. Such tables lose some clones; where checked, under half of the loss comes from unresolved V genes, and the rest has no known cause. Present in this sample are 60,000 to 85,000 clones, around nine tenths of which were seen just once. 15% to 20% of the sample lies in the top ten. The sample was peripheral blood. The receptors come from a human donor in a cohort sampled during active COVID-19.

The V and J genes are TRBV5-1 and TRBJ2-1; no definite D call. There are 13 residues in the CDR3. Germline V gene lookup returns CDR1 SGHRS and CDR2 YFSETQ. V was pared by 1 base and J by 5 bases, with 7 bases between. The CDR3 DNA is TGCGCCAGCAGCTTGTTCATTGACAATGAGCAGTTCTTC. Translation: CASSLFIDNEQFF.

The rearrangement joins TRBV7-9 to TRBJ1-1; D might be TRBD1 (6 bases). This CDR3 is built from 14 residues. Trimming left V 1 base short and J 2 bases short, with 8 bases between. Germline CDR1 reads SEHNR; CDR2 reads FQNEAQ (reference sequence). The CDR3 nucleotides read TGTGCCAGCAGCTTAGTGGGACAAAACACTGAAGCTTTCTTT. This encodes CASSLVGQNTEAFF.

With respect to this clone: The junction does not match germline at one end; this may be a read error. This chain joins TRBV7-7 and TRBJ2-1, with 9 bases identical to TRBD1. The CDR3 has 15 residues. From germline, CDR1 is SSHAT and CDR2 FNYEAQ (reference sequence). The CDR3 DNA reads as TGTGCTAGCAGCCCAGGGACAGGGAGGGGCAATGAGCAGTTCTTC. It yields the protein CASSPGTGRGNEQFF.

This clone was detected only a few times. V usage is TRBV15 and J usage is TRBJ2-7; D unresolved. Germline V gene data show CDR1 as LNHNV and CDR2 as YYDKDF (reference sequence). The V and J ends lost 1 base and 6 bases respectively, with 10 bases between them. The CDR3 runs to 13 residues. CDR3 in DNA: TGTGCCACCAGCAGAGGCGTGCACAGCGAGCAGTACTTC. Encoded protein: CATSRGVHSEQYF.

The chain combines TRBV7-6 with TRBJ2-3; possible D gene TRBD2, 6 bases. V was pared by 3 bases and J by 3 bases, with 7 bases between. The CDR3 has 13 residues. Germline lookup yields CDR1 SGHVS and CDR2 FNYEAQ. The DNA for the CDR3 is TGTGCCAGCAGCTTCCGGGGGACAGATACGCAGTATTTT. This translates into CASSFRGTDTQYF.

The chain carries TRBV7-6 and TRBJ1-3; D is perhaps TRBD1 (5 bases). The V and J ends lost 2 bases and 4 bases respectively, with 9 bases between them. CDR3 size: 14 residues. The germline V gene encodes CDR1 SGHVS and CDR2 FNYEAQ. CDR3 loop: CASSLSGHGNTIYF. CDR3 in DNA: TGTGCCAGCAGCTTATCTGGACACGGAAACACCATATATTTT. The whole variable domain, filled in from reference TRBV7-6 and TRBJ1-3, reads GAGVSQSPRYKVTKRGQDVALRCDPISGHVSLYWYRQALGQGPEFLTYFNYEAQQDKSGLPNDRFSAERPEGSISTLTIQRTEQRDSAMYRCASSLSGHGNTIYFGEGSWLTVV.

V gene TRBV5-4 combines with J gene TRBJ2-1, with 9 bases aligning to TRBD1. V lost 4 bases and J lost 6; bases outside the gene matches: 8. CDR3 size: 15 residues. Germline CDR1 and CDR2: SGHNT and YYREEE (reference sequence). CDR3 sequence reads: CASSKPGQGSNEQFF. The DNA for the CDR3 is TGTGCCAGCAGCAAGCCGGGACAGGGAAGCAATGAGCAGTTCTTC.

CDR3 bases: TGTGCCAGTAGTATGATCCCGGGTAGCAATCAGCCCCAGCATTTT. Translating gives CASSMIPGSNQPQHF. The chain carries TRBV19 and TRBJ1-5, with D unclear. The CDR3 totals 15 residues. V gave up 3 bases and J gave up 0 bases, with 9 bases separating them. Germline V CDR1 and CDR2: LNHDA, SQIVND (reference sequence).

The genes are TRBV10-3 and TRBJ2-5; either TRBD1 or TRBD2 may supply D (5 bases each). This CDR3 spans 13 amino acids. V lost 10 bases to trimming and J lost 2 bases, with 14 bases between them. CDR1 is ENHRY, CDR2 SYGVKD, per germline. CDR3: CATRRQGQETQYF. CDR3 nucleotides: TGTGCCACCAGGAGGCAGGGTCAAGAGACCCAGTACTTC.

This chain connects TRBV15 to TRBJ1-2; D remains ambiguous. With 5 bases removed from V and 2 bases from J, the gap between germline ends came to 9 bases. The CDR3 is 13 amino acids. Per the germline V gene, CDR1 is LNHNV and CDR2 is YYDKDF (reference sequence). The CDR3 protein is CATSDDGNYGYTF. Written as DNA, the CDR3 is TGTGCCACCAGCGATGATGGCAACTATGGCTACACCTTC.

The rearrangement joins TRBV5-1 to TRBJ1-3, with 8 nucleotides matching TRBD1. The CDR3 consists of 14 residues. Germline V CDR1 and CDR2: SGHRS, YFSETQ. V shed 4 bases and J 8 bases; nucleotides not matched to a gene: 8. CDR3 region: CASSLQGVVDTIYF. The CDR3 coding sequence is TGCGCCAGCAGCCTACAGGGGGTTGTAGACACCATATATTTT.